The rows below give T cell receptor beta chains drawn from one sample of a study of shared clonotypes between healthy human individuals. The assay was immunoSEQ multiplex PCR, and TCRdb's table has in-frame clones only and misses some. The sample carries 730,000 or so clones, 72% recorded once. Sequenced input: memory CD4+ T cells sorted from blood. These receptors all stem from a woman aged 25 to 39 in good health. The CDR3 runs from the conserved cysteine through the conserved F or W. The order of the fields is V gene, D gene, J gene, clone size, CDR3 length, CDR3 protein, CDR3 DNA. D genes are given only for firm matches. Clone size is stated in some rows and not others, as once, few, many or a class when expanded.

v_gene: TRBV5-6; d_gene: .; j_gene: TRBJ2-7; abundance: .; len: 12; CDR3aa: CASSLWGYEQYF; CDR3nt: TGTGCCAGCAGCTTGTGGGGCTACGAGCAGTACTTC
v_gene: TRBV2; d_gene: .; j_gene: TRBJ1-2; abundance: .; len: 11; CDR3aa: CASGPGYGYTF; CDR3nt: TGTGCCAGCGGGCCTGGCTATGGCTACACCTTC
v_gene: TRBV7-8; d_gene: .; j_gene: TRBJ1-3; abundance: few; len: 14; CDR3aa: CASSLVDRRNTIYF; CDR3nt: TGTGCCAGCAGCTTAGTAGACAGAAGAAACACCATATATTTT
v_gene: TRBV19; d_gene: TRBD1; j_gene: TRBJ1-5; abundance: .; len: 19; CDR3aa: CASSIVGTGASLGNQPQHF; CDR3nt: TGTGCCAGTAGTATAGTGGGGACAGGGGCGTCCCTCGGCAATCAGCCCCAGCATTTT
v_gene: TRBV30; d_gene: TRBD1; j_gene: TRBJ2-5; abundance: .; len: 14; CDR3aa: CAWRPGTDQETQYF; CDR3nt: TGTGCCTGGAGGCCTGGGACAGACCAAGAGACCCAGTACTTC
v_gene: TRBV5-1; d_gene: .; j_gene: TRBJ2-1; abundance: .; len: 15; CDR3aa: CASSLDSHSYNEQFF; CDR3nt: TGCGCCAGCAGCTTGGACTCCCACTCCTACAATGAGCAGTTCTTC
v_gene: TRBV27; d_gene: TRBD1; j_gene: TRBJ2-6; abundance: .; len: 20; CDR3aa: CASSPYSFGTGVSGANVLTF; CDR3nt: TGTGCCAGCAGTCCCTACTCCTTTGGGACAGGGGTGTCTGGGGCCAACGTCCTGACTTTC
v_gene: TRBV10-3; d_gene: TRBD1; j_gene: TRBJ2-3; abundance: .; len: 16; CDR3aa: CAIRDPGQGSTDTQYF; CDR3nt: TGTGCCATCAGAGATCCGGGACAGGGGAGCACAGATACGCAGTATTTT
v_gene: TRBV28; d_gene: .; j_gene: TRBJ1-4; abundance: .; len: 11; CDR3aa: CASGPNEKLFF; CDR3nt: TGTGCCAGCGGGCCTAATGAAAAACTGTTTTTT
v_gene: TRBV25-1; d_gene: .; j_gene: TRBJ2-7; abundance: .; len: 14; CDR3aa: CASSHDHSPSEQYF; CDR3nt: TGTGCCAGCAGTCACGACCATAGTCCCTCCGAGCAGTACTTC
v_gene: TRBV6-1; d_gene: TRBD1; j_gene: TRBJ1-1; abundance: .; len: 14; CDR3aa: CASCLGQGIPEAFF; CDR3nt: TGTGCCAGCTGCTTAGGACAGGGGATCCCTGAAGCTTTCTTT
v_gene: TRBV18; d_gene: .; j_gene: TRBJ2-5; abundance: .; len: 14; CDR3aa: CASSLIRGEETQYF; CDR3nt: TGTGCCAGCTCTTTAATTCGAGGGGAAGAGACCCAGTACTTC
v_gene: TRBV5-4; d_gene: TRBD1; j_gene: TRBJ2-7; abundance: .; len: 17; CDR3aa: CASSLAGTGGYSAEQYF; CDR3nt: TGTGCCAGCAGCTTGGCCGGGACAGGGGGCTATTCAGCCGAGCAGTACTTC